This T cell receptor beta chain appears in the sequencing data of a study of cytomegalovirus exposure and HLA in healthy donors. The study, taken as a whole, reports: In an earlier analysis, in 540 or so donors, most V segments appeared productive either ~87% or ~30% of the time.

V lost 4 bases and J 5 bases, leaving 10 bases between the germline ends. The CDR3 is 14 amino acids. Per germline, CDR1 SGHRS and CDR2 YFSETQ. With regard to this clone: Its antigen is not identified.

Vbeta (60) and Jbeta (13) primers were used in the PCR. Only in-frame clones appear in the TCRdb table, and some are missing; sequencing was by immunoSEQ multiplex PCR. Of tens of thousands of clones listed, 75% were seen once; the top ten hold about 2.2%. Sequenced: PBMCs. The receptor comes from a man between 40 and 49 years old in good health and CMV-seronegative. The chain is built from TRBV5-1 and TRBJ1-6; TRBD1 is a possible D gene (5 bases). The CDR3 DNA reads as TGCGCCAGCAGCATGACAGATAATAATTCACCCCTCCACTTT. Its protein is CASSMTDNNSPLHF. The full variable domain, with the rest looked up from reference TRBV5-1 and TRBJ1-6, is KAGVTQTPRYLIKTRGQQVTLSCSPISGHRSVSWYQQTPGQGLQFLFEYFSETQRNKGNFPGRFSGRQFSNSRSEMNVSTLELGDSALYLCASSMTDNNSPLHFGNGTRLTVT.